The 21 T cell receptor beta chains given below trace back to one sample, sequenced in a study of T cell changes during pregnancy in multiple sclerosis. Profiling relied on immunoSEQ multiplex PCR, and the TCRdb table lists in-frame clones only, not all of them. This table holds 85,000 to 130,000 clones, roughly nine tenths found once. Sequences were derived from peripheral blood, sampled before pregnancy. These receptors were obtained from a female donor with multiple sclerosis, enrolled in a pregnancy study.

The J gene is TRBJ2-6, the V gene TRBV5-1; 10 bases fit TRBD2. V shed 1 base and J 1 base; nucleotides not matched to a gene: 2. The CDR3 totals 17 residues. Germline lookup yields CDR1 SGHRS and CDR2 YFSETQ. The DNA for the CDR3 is TGCGCCAGCAGCTTGAGAGCGGGGGGGTCTGGGGCCAACGTCCTGACTTTC. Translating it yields CASSLRAGGSGANVLTF.

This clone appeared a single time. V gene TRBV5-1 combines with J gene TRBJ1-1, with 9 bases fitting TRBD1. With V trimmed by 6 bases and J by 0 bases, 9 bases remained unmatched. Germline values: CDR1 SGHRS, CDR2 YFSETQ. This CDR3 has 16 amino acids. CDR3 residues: CASTFGGTGLNTEAFF. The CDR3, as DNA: TGCGCCAGCACCTTCGGCGGGACAGGGTTGAACACTGAAGCTTTCTTT.

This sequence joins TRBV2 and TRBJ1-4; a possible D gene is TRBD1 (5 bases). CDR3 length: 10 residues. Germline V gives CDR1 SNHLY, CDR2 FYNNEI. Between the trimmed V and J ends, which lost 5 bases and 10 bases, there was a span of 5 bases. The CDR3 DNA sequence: TGTGCCAGCAGTCAGGGAAAACTGTTTTTT. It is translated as CASSQGKLFF.

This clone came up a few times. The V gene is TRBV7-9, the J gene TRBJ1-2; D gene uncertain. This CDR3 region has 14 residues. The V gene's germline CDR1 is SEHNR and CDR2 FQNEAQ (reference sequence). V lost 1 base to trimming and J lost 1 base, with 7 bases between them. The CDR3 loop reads CASSLESSNYGYTF. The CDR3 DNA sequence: TGTGCCAGCAGCTTAGAGTCCAGTAACTATGGCTACACCTTC.

This chain's CDR3 is CASTPRAGVRDTQYF. In nucleotides, the CDR3 is TGTGCCAGCACTCCAAGAGCGGGAGTCCGAGATACGCAGTATTTT. This chain connects TRBV6-5 to TRBJ2-3; 8 bases align to TRBD2. V lost 7 bases and J lost 5; bases outside the gene matches: 11. This CDR3 has 15 amino acids. Looked up from germline, CDR1 is MNHEY and CDR2 is SVGAGI.

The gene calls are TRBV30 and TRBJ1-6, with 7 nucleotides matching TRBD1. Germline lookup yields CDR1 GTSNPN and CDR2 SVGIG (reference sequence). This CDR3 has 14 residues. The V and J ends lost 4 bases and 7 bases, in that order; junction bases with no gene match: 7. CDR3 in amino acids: CAWMRGQRNSPLHF. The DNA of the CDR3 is TGTGCCTGGATGCGGGGACAGCGAAATTCACCCCTCCACTTT.

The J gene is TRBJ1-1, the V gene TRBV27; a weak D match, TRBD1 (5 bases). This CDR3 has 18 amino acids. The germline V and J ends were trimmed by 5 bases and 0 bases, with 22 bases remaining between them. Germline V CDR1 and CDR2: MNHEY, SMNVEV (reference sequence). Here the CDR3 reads CASSTMRTFKAMNTEAFF. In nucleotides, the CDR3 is TGTGCCAGCAGTACAATGAGGACATTTAAGGCGATGAACACTGAAGCTTTCTTT.

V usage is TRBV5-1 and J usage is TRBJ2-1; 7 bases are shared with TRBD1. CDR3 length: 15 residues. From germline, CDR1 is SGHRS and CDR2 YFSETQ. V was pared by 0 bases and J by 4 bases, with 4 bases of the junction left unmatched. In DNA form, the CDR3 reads TGCGCCAGCAGCTTGGAAGGGGGCAGATACAATGAGCAGTTCTTC. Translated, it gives CASSLEGGRYNEQFF.

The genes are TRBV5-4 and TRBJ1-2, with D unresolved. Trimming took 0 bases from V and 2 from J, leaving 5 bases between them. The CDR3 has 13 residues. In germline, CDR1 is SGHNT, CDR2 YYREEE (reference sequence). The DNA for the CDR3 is TGTGCCAGCAGCTTGGGAGGGAACTATGGCTACACCTTC. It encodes CASSLGGNYGYTF.

CDR3 loop: CASSLVGFEAFF. CDR3 in DNA: TGTGCCAGCAGCTTAGTCGGTTTTGAAGCTTTCTTT. The chain has TRBV7-2 and TRBJ1-1, with no clear D. The CDR3 covers 12 residues. V was clipped by 1 base and J by 7 bases, with 7 bases between them. CDR1 is SGHTA and CDR2 is FQGNSA in the germline V gene.

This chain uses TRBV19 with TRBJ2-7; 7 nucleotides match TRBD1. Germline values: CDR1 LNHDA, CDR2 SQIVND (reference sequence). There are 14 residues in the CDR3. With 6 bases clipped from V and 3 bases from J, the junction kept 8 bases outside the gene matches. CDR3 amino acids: CASSLQGTVYEQYF. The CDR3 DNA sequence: TGTGCCAGTAGCCTTCAAGGGACAGTCTACGAGCAGTACTTC.

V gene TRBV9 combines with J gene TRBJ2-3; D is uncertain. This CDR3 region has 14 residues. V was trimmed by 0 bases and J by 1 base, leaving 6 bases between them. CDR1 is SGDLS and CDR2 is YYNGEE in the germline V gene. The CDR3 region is CASSVEGGTDTQYF. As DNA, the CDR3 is TGTGCCAGCAGCGTAGAAGGAGGCACAGATACGCAGTATTTT. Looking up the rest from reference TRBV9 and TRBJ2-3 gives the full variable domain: DSGVTQTPKHLITATGQRVTLRCSPRSGDLSVYWYQQSLDQGLQFLIQYYNGEERAKGNILERFSAQQFPDLHSELNLSSLELGDSALYFCASSVEGGTDTQYFGPGTRLTVL.

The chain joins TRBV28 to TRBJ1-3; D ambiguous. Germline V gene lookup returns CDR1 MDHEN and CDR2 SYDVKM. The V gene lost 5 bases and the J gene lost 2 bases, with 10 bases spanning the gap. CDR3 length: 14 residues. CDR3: CASSEGRAGNTIYF. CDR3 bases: TGTGCCAGCAGTGAAGGGAGGGCTGGAAACACCATATATTTT.

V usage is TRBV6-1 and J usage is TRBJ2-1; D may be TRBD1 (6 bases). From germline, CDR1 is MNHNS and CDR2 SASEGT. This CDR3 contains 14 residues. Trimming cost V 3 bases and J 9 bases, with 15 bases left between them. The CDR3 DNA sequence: TGTGCCAGCAGTGAGCACAGGGTTGGTGGTGAGCAGTTCTTC. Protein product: CASSEHRVGGEQFF.

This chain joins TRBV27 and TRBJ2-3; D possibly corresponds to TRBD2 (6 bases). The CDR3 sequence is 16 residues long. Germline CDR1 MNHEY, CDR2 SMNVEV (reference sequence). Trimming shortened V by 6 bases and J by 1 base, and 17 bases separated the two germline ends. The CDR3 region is CASSNFRDSRTDTQYF. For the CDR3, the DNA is TGTGCCAGCAGCAACTTCCGGGACTCGCGCACAGATACGCAGTATTTT.

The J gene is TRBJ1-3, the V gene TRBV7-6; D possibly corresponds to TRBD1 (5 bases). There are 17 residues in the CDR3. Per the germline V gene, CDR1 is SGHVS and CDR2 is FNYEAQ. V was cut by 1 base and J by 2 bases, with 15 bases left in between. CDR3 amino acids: CASSLGPRVGTGNTIYF. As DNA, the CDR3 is TGTGCCAGCAGCTTAGGACCCAGGGTGGGGACTGGAAACACCATATATTTT.

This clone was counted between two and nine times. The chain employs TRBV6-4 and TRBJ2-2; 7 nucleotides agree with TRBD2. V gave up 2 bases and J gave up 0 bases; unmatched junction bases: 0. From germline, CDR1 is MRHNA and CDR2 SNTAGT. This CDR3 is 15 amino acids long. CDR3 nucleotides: TGTGCCAGCAGTGACGGACTAGCGAACACCGGGGAGCTGTTTTTT. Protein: CASSDGLANTGELFF.

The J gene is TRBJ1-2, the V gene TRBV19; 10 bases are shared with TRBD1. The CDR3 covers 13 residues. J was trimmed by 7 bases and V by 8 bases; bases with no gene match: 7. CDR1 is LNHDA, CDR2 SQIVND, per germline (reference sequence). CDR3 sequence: CASSPDRGPGYTF. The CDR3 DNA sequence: TGTGCCAGTTCGCCCGACAGGGGGCCTGGCTACACCTTC.

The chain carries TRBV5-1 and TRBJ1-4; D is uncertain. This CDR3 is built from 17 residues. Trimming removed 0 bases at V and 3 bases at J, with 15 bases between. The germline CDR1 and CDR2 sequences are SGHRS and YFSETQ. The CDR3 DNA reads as TGCGCCAGCAGCTTGGCCGGGTCCGGAGAACCTAATGAAAAACTGTTTTTT. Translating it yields CASSLAGSGEPNEKLFF.

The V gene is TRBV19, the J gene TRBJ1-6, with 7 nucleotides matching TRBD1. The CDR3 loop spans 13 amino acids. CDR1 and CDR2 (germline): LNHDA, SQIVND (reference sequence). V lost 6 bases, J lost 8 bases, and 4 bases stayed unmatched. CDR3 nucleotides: TGTGCCAGTAGAAGCCAGGGGGATTCACCCCTCCACTTT. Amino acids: CASRSQGDSPLHF.

CDR3: CAWSRTGGNEKLFF. CDR3 bases: TGTGCCTGGAGCCGTACAGGGGGTAATGAAAAACTGTTTTTT. The chain couples TRBV30 to TRBJ1-4, with 8 bases that match TRBD1. This CDR3 has 14 residues. With V trimmed by 3 bases and J by 4 bases, 4 bases remained unmatched. Germline values: CDR1 GTSNPN, CDR2 SVGIG (reference sequence).